The next 20 T cell receptor beta chains were all read from a single sample in a study of T-cell memory formation after mild COVID-19. Using its own MiXCR run on the 5' RACE reads, TCRdb lists one record per CDR3 protein. Altogether about 260,000 distinct CDR3 sequences are present, approximately 8.4% being singletons, with the ten largest covering around a fifth. The sample comprised PBMCs or a T cell subset sorted from them (not recorded which). These receptors all come from a man aged 18-30 years who had mild COVID-19 (a few samples of this study predate the infection). Cell type and time point are not known.

In this sample, this clonotype turned up a few times. The chain couples TRBV14 to TRBJ2-2; 7 nucleotides match TRBD1. CDR3 length equals 16 residues. V lost 4 bases and J lost 4; bases outside the gene matches: 9. Germline CDR1 reads SGHDN; CDR2 reads FVKESK. CDR3 sequence reads: CASSPRQGRTTGELFF. The CDR3 bases are TGTGCCAGCAGCCCACGACAGGGCAGAACCACCGGGGAGCTGTTTTTT.

The chain recombines TRBV12-5 with TRBJ2-5; no firm D call. Germline values: CDR1 LGHNT, CDR2 FRNRAP. There are 11 residues in the CDR3. Deletions cut 8 bases from V and 2 bases from J, with 6 bases between. The CDR3: CASRWQETQYF. Here the CDR3 DNA reads TGTGCTAGTAGGTGGCAAGAGACCCAGTACTTC.

This rearrangement joins TRBV6-2 or TRBV6-3 to TRBJ2-1, with TRBD1 matching over 8 bases. Trimming at V came to 7 bases and at J to 4 bases, leaving 6 bases not matched to a gene. Looked up from germline, CDR1 is MNHEY and CDR2 is SVGEGT. There are 14 residues in the CDR3. CDR3 coding DNA: TGTGCCAGCATGTCCGGACAGGGATACAATGAGCAGTTCTTC. Protein sequence: CASMSGQGYNEQFF.

This clonotype came up many times. V gene TRBV6-5 combines with J gene TRBJ2-3, with 11 bases matching TRBD2. The trim removed 11 bases at V and 2 bases at J, leaving 6 bases unmatched. Germline V lookup: CDR1 MNHEY, CDR2 SVGAGI. The CDR3 totals 14 residues. The CDR3 nucleotides are TGTGCCGCCGCACTAGCGGGGGACACAGATACGCAGTATTTT. Translated: CAAALAGDTDTQYF.

This chain's CDR3 is CAISETGGETQYF. The CDR3 bases are TGTGCCATCAGTGAGACTGGTGGGGAGACCCAGTACTTC. This rearrangement joins TRBV10-3 to TRBJ2-5; D is unresolved. This CDR3 is 13 amino acids long. Trimming shortened V by 2 bases and J by 5 bases, and 9 bases separated the two germline ends. The germline CDR1 and CDR2 sequences are ENHRY and SYGVKD.

This clonotype has only a few counts. The chain combines TRBV12-3 or TRBV12-4 with TRBJ1-4; D not resolved. The CDR3 extends over 14 amino acids. V was clipped by 2 bases and J by 7 bases, with 11 bases between them. CDR3 nucleotides: TGTGCCAGCAGTTTACCCCATATCAGTGAAAAACTGTTTTTT. This translates into CASSLPHISEKLFF.

This clonotype was observed a few times. This rearrangement joins TRBV5-1 to TRBJ1-1; D is ambiguous. Germline assignment: CDR1 SGHRS and CDR2 YFSETQ. Trimming pared 3 bases from V and 0 bases from J, leaving 15 bases between. CDR3 length equals 16 residues. As DNA, the CDR3 is TGCGCCAGCAGCTCCGGACTTACGTCCTTGAACACTGAAGCTTTCTTT. Translating it yields CASSSGLTSLNTEAFF.

The sample holds a few counts of this clonotype. This chain joins TRBV7-9 and TRBJ1-1; 10 nucleotides align to TRBD1. After removal of 4 bases from V and 3 bases from J, the junction contained 5 bases not matched to a gene. CDR1 SEHNR and CDR2 FQNEAQ come from the germline V gene (reference sequence). CDR3 length: 15 residues. The CDR3 is CASSWGQGQHTEAFF. The CDR3 region has the DNA TGTGCCAGCAGCTGGGGACAGGGGCAGCACACTGAAGCTTTCTTT. The variable domain in full, completed from reference TRBV7-9 and TRBJ1-1, reads DTGVSQNPRHKITKRGQNVTFRCDPISEHNRLYWYRQTLGQGPEFLTYFQNEAQLEKSRLLSDRFSAERPKGSFSTLEIQRTEQGDSAMYLCASSWGQGQHTEAFFGQGTRLTVV.

The chain couples TRBV27 to TRBJ2-1; 9 bases align to TRBD2. V was clipped by 0 bases and J by 8 bases; unmatched bases: 8. This CDR3 is built from 16 residues. CDR1 and CDR2 (germline): MNHEY, SMNVEV (reference sequence). Here the CDR3 reads CASSLSGGRASYEQFF. Here the CDR3 DNA reads TGTGCCAGCAGTTTATCCGGCGGGAGGGCTAGCTATGAGCAGTTCTTC.

This clonotype was seen at least ten times. The CDR3 reads CASSQTGGATGEQYF. DNA of the CDR3: TGTGCCAGCAGTCAGACAGGGGGCGCGACCGGCGAGCAGTACTTC. This chain connects TRBV7-7 to TRBJ2-7, with TRBD1 identical over 10 bases. The CDR3 is 15 residues long. Germline V gives CDR1 SSHAT, CDR2 FNYEAQ (reference sequence). Losses at the gene ends were 6 bases for V and 6 bases for J; bases not matched to a gene: 11.

With regard to this clonotype: Likely a read error: the CDR3 ends without its conserved phenylalanine or tryptophan. The chain links TRBV2 to TRBJ1-3, with no clear D. Trimming shortened V by 11 bases and J by 0 bases, and 11 bases separated the two germline ends. The CDR3 loop spans 13 amino acids. The germline gives CDR1 SNHLY, CDR2 FYNNEI. The CDR3 spells CASGSLSGNTIYI. CDR3 in DNA: TGTGCCTCGGGGTCCCTCTCTGGAAACACCATATATATT.

The gene calls are TRBV7-3 and TRBJ2-7; 14 bases are shared with TRBD2. The CDR3 covers 17 residues. The V gene end was trimmed by 4 bases and the J gene end by 5 bases; junction bases not matched to a gene: 10. The V gene's germline CDR1 is SGHTA and CDR2 FQGTGA. Here the CDR3 DNA reads TGTGCCAGCAGCTCCCCGGGACTAGCGGGAGCCATGAACGAGCAGTACTTC. The encoded protein is CASSSPGLAGAMNEQYF.

This clonotype was counted a few times. The genes are TRBV5-1 and TRBJ2-1, with TRBD1 matching over 7 bases. Germline V lookup: CDR1 SGHRS, CDR2 YFSETQ. The CDR3 has 15 amino acids. The V segment lost 0 bases and the J segment 1 base; nucleotides outside the gene matches: 1. Written as DNA, the CDR3 is TGCGCCAGCAGCTTGGTACAGGGGTCCTACAATGAGCAGTTCTTC. Protein product: CASSLVQGSYNEQFF.

Many counts were recorded for this clonotype. The V and J genes are TRBV10-2 and TRBJ1-2, with a tentative D call TRBD1 (6 bases). CDR1 and CDR2 from the germline V gene are WSHSY and SAAADI. V was cut by 2 bases and J by 6 bases, with 16 bases left in between. This CDR3 contains 15 residues. CDR3 loop: CASSEVIRGPHGYTF. The CDR3 bases are TGCGCCAGCAGTGAGGTGATCCGGGGGCCTCATGGCTACACCTTC.

In nucleotides, the CDR3 is TGTGCCAGCTCACCAGGGGGAGATCAGCCCCAGCATTTT. Its protein product is CASSPGGDQPQHF. This chain connects TRBV18 to TRBJ1-5; tentative D call: TRBD1 (5 bases). The V and J ends lost 2 bases and 5 bases respectively, with 7 bases between them. Germline V gene sequence: CDR1 KGHSH, CDR2 LQKENI. CDR3 length: 13 amino acids.

This clonotype occurred a few times. The chain uses TRBV29-1 and TRBJ1-1; the D gene is possibly TRBD1 (5 bases). The CDR3 consists of 12 residues. Per the germline V gene, CDR1 is SQVTM and CDR2 is ANQGSEA. V lost 7 bases and J 3 bases, leaving 12 bases between the germline ends. The CDR3 bases are TGCAGCGGCCGGCGGGGCGACACTGAAGCTTTCTTT. It encodes CSGRRGDTEAFF. Full variable domain (remainder filled in from reference TRBV29-1 and TRBJ1-1): SAVISQKPSRDICQRGTSLTIQCQVDSQVTMMFWYRQQPGQSLTLIATANQGSEATYESGFVIDKFPISRPNLTFSTLTVSNMSPEDSSIYLCSGRRGDTEAFFGQGTRLTVV.

This clonotype has more than one count but fewer than ten. The V gene is TRBV6-5, the J gene TRBJ1-5, with 8 bases identical to TRBD1. This CDR3 contains 15 residues. Germline-derived CDR1 and CDR2 are MNHEY and SVGAGI. J gave up 4 bases and V 6 bases, and 8 bases lay outside the gene matches. The CDR3 protein is CASRPDRVENQPQHF. CDR3 DNA sequence: TGTGCCAGCAGACCGGACAGGGTAGAGAATCAGCCCCAGCATTTT.

This clonotype came up a few times. The V and J genes are TRBV5-1 and TRBJ2-7; 8 bases agree with TRBD1. The germline V gene has CDR1 SGHRS and CDR2 YFSETQ. V was clipped by 4 bases and J by 6 bases; unmatched bases: 15. This CDR3 has 16 residues. This chain's CDR3 is CASSLQGAETTVEQYF. In DNA form, the CDR3 reads TGCGCCAGCAGCCTTCAGGGGGCTGAGACTACGGTCGAGCAGTACTTC.

This clonotype was counted many times. The rearrangement joins TRBV20-1 to TRBJ1-5; the D gene is possibly TRBD1 (6 bases). The CDR3 spans 17 residues. The V gene's germline CDR1 is DFQATT and CDR2 SNEGSKA (reference sequence). With 6 bases removed from V and 2 bases from J, the gap between germline ends came to 23 bases. CDR3 loop: CSARRQALRGGNQPQHF. The DNA for the CDR3 is TGCAGTGCCAGAAGACAGGCGCTACGCGGTGGCAATCAGCCCCAGCATTTT.

The J gene is TRBJ2-2, the V gene TRBV7-2, with D unclear. The CDR3 totals 14 residues. CDR1 is SGHTA and CDR2 is FQGNSA in the germline V gene. V was trimmed by 5 bases and J by 7 bases, leaving 14 bases between them. The DNA for the CDR3 is TGTGCCAGCAGCCCAGCAGAGGCTAGCGGGGAGCTGTTTTTT. It codes for CASSPAEASGELFF.